Listed below are T cell receptor beta chains from one sample, sequenced in a study of T-cell memory formation after mild COVID-19. TCRdb recomputed calls from the 5' RACE reads with MiXCR, one row per CDR3 protein. The sample consists of hundreds of thousands of distinct CDR3 sequences, 20% to 25% of them appearing once. The sequencing input was PBMCs or a T cell subset sorted from them (not recorded which). The receptors stem from an adult woman who had mild COVID-19 (a few samples of this study predate the infection). Cell type and time point are not known. Each CDR3 is given with its conserved first and last residue. A D gene is named only where the DNA matches it firmly. Some rows mark clone size as missing; the rest say once, few, many or name a class of expanded clone.

CDR3nt	CDR3aa	d_gene	abundance	v_gene	j_gene
TGTGCCAGCAGTTTATGGGAGAAAGAGACCCAGTACTTC	CASSLWEKETQYF	-	few	TRBV12-3/TRBV12-4	TRBJ2-5
TGTGCCAGCAGCTTAGCGTCCCGGACGACGAGCTCTGGAAACACCATATATTTT	CASSLASRTTSSGNTIYF	-	few	TRBV7-6	TRBJ1-3
TGTGCCACCAGTGATCGGCAGGGATCAGATACGCAGTATTTT	CATSDRQGSDTQYF	-	few	TRBV24-1	TRBJ2-3
TGCGCCAGCAGCAAGTACGGGGTTCAAGACGAGCAGTACTTC	CASSKYGVQDEQYF	-	-	TRBV4-1	TRBJ2-7
TGTGCCAGCAGCCCTGCAGGGGGCTTCTACGAGCAGTACTTC	CASSPAGGFYEQYF	TRBD1	few	TRBV7-9	TRBJ2-7
TGTGCCAGCAGCTTAGTACCGGACAAGGGGAACATTCAGTACTTC	CASSLVPDKGNIQYF	-	few	TRBV7-9	TRBJ2-4
TGCAGCGTTGAAGCAGGGCAGTTGAACTATGGCTACACCTTC	CSVEAGQLNYGYTF	-	-	TRBV29-1	TRBJ1-2
TGTGCCAGCAGTTACGTTCAGGTCCCAAACAATGAGCAGTTCTTC	CASSYVQVPNNEQFF	-	few	TRBV6-2/TRBV6-3	TRBJ2-1
TGTGCCAGCAGCCCCACGTCCAGCGGTAGATTGGATACGCAGTATTTT	CASSPTSSGRLDTQYF	-	-	TRBV6-5	TRBJ2-3
TGTGCCAGCAGCCCCCGCTTCCGGCGGACAGGGATGAACACTGAAGCTTTCTTT	CASSPRFRRTGMNTEAFF	TRBD1	-	TRBV7-8	TRBJ1-1
TGCGCCAGAGGAGCAGGGGCCTCCTACAATGAGCAGTTCTTC	CARGAGASYNEQFF	-	-	TRBV5-1	TRBJ2-1
TGCAGCGTTGCGCCTAGCGGGAGGGCGATGAAGCAGTTCTTC	CSVAPSGRAMKQFF	TRBD2	-	TRBV29-1	TRBJ2-1
TGCGCCAGCAGCCCGGGGGGGATTCCAGAGACCCAGTACTTC	CASSPGGIPETQYF	TRBD2	-	TRBV5-1	TRBJ2-5
TGCAGTGCTACGACACCCCCAGGGCCAGTACGAGAGACCCAGTACTTC	CSATTPPGPVRETQYF	-	few	TRBV20-1	TRBJ2-5
TGTGCCAGCCATAGGACAGGCGAACGGCCCCAGCATTTT	CASHRTGERPQHF	TRBD1	few	TRBV12-3/TRBV12-4	TRBJ1-5
TGTGCCAGCAGTTCCACAGGGAAAATCTATGGCTACACCTTC	CASSSTGKIYGYTF	-	many	TRBV12-3/TRBV12-4	TRBJ1-2
TGTGCCATCAGTGGGACCACCCGAACCATGTCCTACAATGAGCAGTTCTTC	CAISGTTRTMSYNEQFF	-	few	TRBV10-3	TRBJ2-1
TGTGCCATCAGTGAGTCGGACTTAACTTGGGGGAAGCCCGGGGAGCTGTTTTTT	CAISESDLTWGKPGELFF	-	-	TRBV10-3	TRBJ2-2
TGCAGCGTCCCACGGGACAGGGGACCCAACACTGAAGCTTTCTTT	CSVPRDRGPNTEAFF	TRBD1	-	TRBV29-1	TRBJ1-1
TGTGCCACCAGTCTAAGAACCGGGGAGCTGTTTTTT	CATSLRTGELFF	-	-	TRBV24-1	TRBJ2-2
TGTGCCAGCTCACCATTGGCGGGGACGACAGGGGGCCTTGGAAACACCATATATTTT	CASSPLAGTTGGLGNTIYF	TRBD1	few	TRBV18	TRBJ1-3
TGCAGTGCTAGTAGGCAATCAAACACTGAAGCTTTCTTT	CSASRQSNTEAFF	-	-	TRBV20-1	TRBJ1-1
TGCGCCAGCAGCTTGAGGACGGCTACTAGGGTTACCTACGAGCAGTACTTC	CASSLRTATRVTYEQYF	-	few	TRBV5-1	TRBJ2-7